Following are 27 T cell receptor beta chains from one sample sequenced in a study of T cell responses to AZD1222 COVID-19 vaccine. The repertoire was sequenced with immunoSEQ multiplex PCR; TCRdb's copy has only in-frame clones and lacks some. The sample shows 120,000 or so clones, around nine tenths of them seen only once. This specimen consisted of peripheral blood, obtained on day 0 of MenACWY control vaccination. All receptors come from an adult in good health.

V is TRBV9 and J is TRBJ1-1; possibly TRBD1 for D (5 bases). This CDR3 region has 14 residues. The germline V and J ends were trimmed by 0 bases and 10 bases, with 16 bases remaining between them. CDR1 and CDR2 from the germline V gene are SGDLS and YYNGEE. Here the CDR3 DNA reads TGTGCCAGCAGCGTAGCAGGGTCAATGGCCCCAGCTTTCTTT. This gives the protein CASSVAGSMAPAFF.

This chain joins TRBV7-2 and TRBJ1-2; 7 bases map to TRBD1. The CDR3 runs 14 residues. Germline V gene sequence: CDR1 SGHTA, CDR2 FQGNSA. V lost 5 bases and J lost 6; bases outside the gene matches: 9. The CDR3 bases are TGTGCCAGCAGCCCCCGGGACAGCTCTCATGGCTACACCTTC. Translating gives CASSPRDSSHGYTF.

The chain couples TRBV5-5 to TRBJ2-5, with unresolved D. CDR1 and CDR2 from the germline V gene are SGHKS and YYEKEE (reference sequence). V was cut by 0 bases and J by 1 base, with 7 bases left in between. This CDR3 has 14 amino acids. The CDR3 coding sequence is TGTGCCAGCAGCTTGGCCCCTGCCCAAGAGACCCAGTACTTC. Its protein is CASSLAPAQETQYF.

The gene calls are TRBV9 and TRBJ1-3, with D perhaps matching TRBD1 (5 bases). This CDR3 has 16 amino acids. V shed 4 bases and J shed 0 bases, with 14 bases lying between them. Per germline, CDR1 SGDLS and CDR2 YYNGEE. Written as DNA, the CDR3 is TGTGCCAGCAGCAATAACAGGCCGCACTCTGGAAACACCATATATTTT. Translated, it gives CASSNNRPHSGNTIYF.

DNA of the CDR3: TGTGCCAGCAGCGGACAGCCGAACACTGAAGCTTTCTTT. It translates to CASSGQPNTEAFF. The rearrangement joins TRBV7-6 to TRBJ1-1, with D maybe TRBD1 (6 bases). CDR3 length equals 13 residues. With 5 bases removed from V and 1 base from J, the gap between germline ends came to 8 bases. CDR1 is SGHVS, CDR2 FNYEAQ, per germline.

This chain uses TRBV3-1 (or the pseudogene TRBV3-2) with TRBJ2-6, with TRBD1 identical over 9 bases. V shed 2 bases and J 0 bases; nucleotides not matched to a gene: 2. This CDR3 region has 17 residues. CDR1 is LGHDT and CDR2 is YNNKEL in the germline V gene (reference sequence). CDR3 sequence (DNA): TGTGCCAGCAGCCAACAACAGGGGGCCTCTGGGGCCAACGTCCTGACTTTC. Translation: CASSQQQGASGANVLTF.

The chain carries TRBV11-3 and TRBJ1-6; perhaps TRBD1 as D (6 bases). V dropped 5 bases and J dropped 9 bases, with 14 bases sitting between them. The CDR3 extends over 14 amino acids. CDR1 SGHNT and CDR2 YENEEA come from the germline V gene. CDR3 region: CASSASRGGSPLHF. The CDR3 coding sequence is TGTGCCAGCAGCGCTTCCAGGGGAGGTTCACCCCTCCACTTT.

DNA of the CDR3: TGTGCCAGCAGCTTCGGACTATACGAGCAGTACTTC. Translated, it gives CASSFGLYEQYF. This chain links TRBV7-9 with TRBJ2-7, with a weak D call TRBD2 (6 bases). CDR1 and CDR2 from the germline V gene are SEHNR and FQNEAQ (reference sequence). V was trimmed by 3 bases and J by 4 bases, leaving 7 bases between them. The CDR3 loop spans 12 amino acids. Full variable domain (missing parts from reference TRBV7-9 and TRBJ2-7): DTGVSQNPRHKITKRGQNVTFRCDPISEHNRLYWYRQTLGQGPEFLTYFQNEAQLEKSRLLSDRFSAERPKGSFSTLEIQRTEQGDSAMYLCASSFGLYEQYFGPGTRLTVT.

The chain has TRBV5-4 and TRBJ1-6; 9 nucleotides match TRBD1. CDR1 is SGHNT and CDR2 is YYREEE in the germline V gene (reference sequence). This CDR3 contains 14 residues. V trimming: 4 bases; J trimming: 9 bases; junction bases outside the gene matches: 5. The CDR3 reads CASSQGQGFSPLHF. DNA of the CDR3: TGTGCCAGCAGCCAGGGACAGGGTTTTTCACCCCTCCACTTT.

The rearrangement uses TRBV4-1 and TRBJ1-5, with D tentatively TRBD1 (5 bases). The CDR3 covers 14 residues. Germline CDR1 reads MGHRA; CDR2 reads YSYEKL. Trimming cost V 1 base and J 7 bases, with 11 bases left between them. CDR3 nucleotides: TGCGCCAGCAGCCAAGGAGGGGCTCAGCAGCCCCAGCATTTT. The encoded protein is CASSQGGAQQPQHF.

This sequence joins TRBV7-9 and TRBJ2-2; 14 positions match TRBD2. CDR3 length equals 18 residues. V lost 5 bases to trimming and J lost 4 bases; unmatched junction nucleotides: 9. Germline lookup yields CDR1 SEHNR and CDR2 FQNEAQ (reference sequence). The CDR3 DNA follows: TGTGCCAGCAGCCCAAGACTAGCGGGAGGGCCAAGCACCGGGGAGCTGTTTTTT. It yields the protein CASSPRLAGGPSTGELFF.

The V call is TRBV11-3, the J call TRBJ2-7, with TRBD2 matching over 9 bases. J was trimmed by 6 bases and V by 0 bases; bases with no gene match: 6. The CDR3 has 15 amino acids. The germline V gene has CDR1 SGHNT and CDR2 YENEEA. CDR3 residues: CASSLESGLAREQYF. The CDR3 DNA reads as TGTGCCAGCAGCTTAGAGTCGGGACTAGCACGCGAGCAGTACTTC.

The chain is built from TRBV19 and TRBJ2-3, with 12 positions matching TRBD2. J gave up 9 bases and V 1 base, and 5 bases lay outside the gene matches. Germline V gives CDR1 LNHDA, CDR2 SQIVND (reference sequence). The CDR3 consists of 15 residues. CDR3 DNA sequence: TGTGCCAGTAGTATAGGTCTAGCGGGAGGGTTCACGCAGTATTTT. This gives the protein CASSIGLAGGFTQYF.

This clone was counted a single time. V gene TRBV3-1 (or the pseudogene TRBV3-2) combines with J gene TRBJ1-2; D possibly corresponds to TRBD1 (5 bases). CDR3 length equals 17 residues. Germline-derived CDR1 and CDR2 are LGHDT and YNNKEL (reference sequence). The V end lost 0 bases, the J end lost 2 bases, and 16 bases lay between the germline ends. The CDR3 is CASSQEALMGVNYGYTF. In nucleotides, the CDR3 is TGTGCCAGCAGCCAAGAGGCTCTCATGGGGGTAAACTATGGCTACACCTTC.

This chain joins TRBV2 and TRBJ2-7; 7 positions match TRBD2. The trim removed 4 bases at V and 2 bases at J, leaving 8 bases unmatched. CDR1 SNHLY and CDR2 FYNNEI come from the germline V gene. CDR3 length: 15 amino acids. This chain's CDR3 is CASSVPSGTTYEQYF. DNA for the CDR3: TGTGCCAGCAGTGTCCCCAGCGGGACCACCTACGAGCAGTACTTC. The full variable domain, rest sourced from reference TRBV2 and TRBJ2-7, is EPEVTQTPSHQVTQMGQEVILRCVPISNHLYFYWYRQILGQKVEFLVSFYNNEISEKSEIFDDQFSVERPDGSNFTLKIRSTKLEDSAMYFCASSVPSGTTYEQYFGPGTRLTVT.

The chain links TRBV3-1 (or the pseudogene TRBV3-2) to TRBJ2-5, with D possibly being TRBD2 (6 bases). The CDR3 extends over 15 amino acids. Trimming shortened V by 4 bases and J by 3 bases, and 15 bases separated the two germline ends. CDR1 LGHDT and CDR2 YNNKEL come from the germline V gene (reference sequence). The CDR3 here is CASSLRAGLKETQYF. The CDR3 coding sequence is TGTGCCAGCAGCCTCAGAGCGGGCTTGAAAGAGACCCAGTACTTC.

The V call is TRBV5-6, the J call TRBJ1-5, with 7 bases fitting TRBD1. Trimming at V came to 1 base and at J to 5 bases, leaving 12 bases not matched to a gene. Germline CDR1 SGHDT, CDR2 YYEEEE. The CDR3 has 17 amino acids. CDR3 nucleotide sequence: TGTGCCAGCAGCTTGCTCTCTCCGGGACAGAACCATCAGCCCCAGCATTTT. Protein: CASSLLSPGQNHQPQHF.

This clone was counted a single time. This sequence joins TRBV20-1 and TRBJ2-7; 8 bases align to TRBD1. After removal of 3 bases from V and 4 bases from J, the junction contained 8 bases not matched to a gene. Germline V lookup: CDR1 DFQATT, CDR2 SNEGSKA (reference sequence). The CDR3 covers 14 residues. The CDR3 bases are TGCAGTGCTAGTCCAGGGGGCAAAGTTTACGAGCAGTACTTC. Its translation: CSASPGGKVYEQYF.

The V call is TRBV5-6, the J call TRBJ2-5; the match to TRBD2 covers 13 bases. CDR1 is SGHDT, CDR2 YYEEEE, per germline. The CDR3 loop spans 16 amino acids. V lost 4 bases, J lost 4 bases, and 7 bases stayed unmatched. The CDR3 DNA reads TGTGCCAGCAGCATTGGACTAGCGGGAGTCTCAGAGACCCAGTACTTC. The encoded protein is CASSIGLAGVSETQYF.

The chain couples TRBV18 to TRBJ2-7; D unclear. Trimming cost V 0 bases and J 4 bases, with 10 bases left between them. This CDR3 has 14 amino acids. The germline CDR1 and CDR2 sequences are KGHSH and LQKENI. CDR3 sequence (DNA): TGTGCCAGCTCACCACCGTCGGCAGTTTACGAGCAGTACTTC. This translates into CASSPPSAVYEQYF.

This sequence joins TRBV15 and TRBJ1-1; the match to TRBD1 covers 9 bases. The germline CDR1 and CDR2 sequences are LNHNV and YYDKDF (reference sequence). This CDR3 is 14 amino acids long. The V and J ends lost 4 bases and 4 bases, in that order; junction bases with no gene match: 4. As DNA, the CDR3 is TGTGCCACCAGCATAGACAGGGGGGGCACTGAAGCTTTCTTT. This codes for CATSIDRGGTEAFF.

V is TRBV24-1 and J is TRBJ1-2; 8 bases are shared with TRBD1. The CDR3 runs to 14 residues. V gave up 3 bases and J gave up 4 bases; unmatched junction bases: 3. CDR1 is KGHDR, CDR2 SFDVKD, per germline. CDR3 region: CATSDGQGTYGYTF. The CDR3 bases are TGTGCCACCAGTGATGGACAGGGAACCTATGGCTACACCTTC.

The chain carries TRBV9 and TRBJ2-1; 9 bases match TRBD2. The germline V gene has CDR1 SGDLS and CDR2 YYNGEE. The CDR3 contains 16 residues. V trimming: 0 bases; J trimming: 7 bases; junction bases outside the gene matches: 8. The CDR3 spells CASSVVAGGPRNEQFF. The DNA for the CDR3 is TGTGCCAGCAGCGTAGTGGCGGGAGGGCCAAGGAATGAGCAGTTCTTC.

The J gene is TRBJ2-1, the V gene TRBV6-5, with D possibly matching TRBD1 (6 bases). The CDR3 contains 13 residues. The V end lost 7 bases, the J end lost 9 bases, and 16 bases lay between the germline ends. Germline CDR1 MNHEY, CDR2 SVGAGI. The CDR3 spells CASNILGGGEQFF. The CDR3 region has the DNA TGTGCCAGCAACATACTTGGGGGCGGTGAGCAGTTCTTC.

The CDR3 reads CASSSGRANQPQHF. The CDR3 DNA sequence: TGTGCCAGTTCATCGGGCAGGGCGAACCAGCCCCAGCATTTT. The chain joins TRBV6-5 to TRBJ1-5; TRBD1 is a possible D gene (5 bases). The CDR3 consists of 14 residues. Germline V gene sequence: CDR1 MNHEY, CDR2 SVGAGI. V dropped 9 bases and J dropped 7 bases, with 19 bases sitting between them.

V usage is TRBV7-9 and J usage is TRBJ1-5; D is possibly TRBD1 (5 bases). The CDR3 loop spans 13 amino acids. V dropped 1 base and J dropped 5 bases, with 6 bases sitting between them. Germline V gene data show CDR1 as SEHNR and CDR2 as FQNEAQ (reference sequence). This chain's CDR3 is CASSLGGDQPQHF. DNA of the CDR3: TGTGCCAGCAGCTTAGGGGGGGATCAGCCCCAGCATTTT.

This chain connects TRBV7-3 to TRBJ2-3, with 16 bases that match TRBD2. The V gene end was trimmed by 5 bases and the J gene end by 4 bases; junction bases not matched to a gene: 9. The germline gives CDR1 SGHTA, CDR2 FQGTGA. The CDR3 spans 18 residues. For the CDR3, the DNA is TGTGCCAGCAGCCTAGCCGGGACTAGCGGGAGGGAGGCAGATACGCAGTATTTT. Amino acid sequence: CASSLAGTSGREADTQYF.